Following are 29 T cell receptor beta chains from one sample sequenced in a study of beta chain features in type 1 diabetes. The study, taken as a whole, reports: People with Type 1 diabetes carried modestly yet significantly shorter TCRB CDR3s in all four CD4+ subsets.

All of the isolated RNA was reverse transcribed, so expressed TCRB transcripts were sequenced. This table comes from immunoSEQ multiplex PCR, and its TCRdb copy is limited to in-frame clones, with some not included. The table includes roughly 150,000 clones, 6.5% to 8.5% detected once. The antigens of these receptors remain unknown. The sequenced sample consisted of central memory CD4+ T cells from blood. These TCRs come from a woman between 18 and 29 years old with type 1 diabetes.

This clone was picked up many times. The J gene is TRBJ1-4, the V gene TRBV15; unclear D gene. V was cut by 0 bases and J by 7 bases, with 6 bases left in between. This CDR3 is 13 amino acids long. Germline-derived CDR1 and CDR2 are LNHNV and YYDKDF (reference sequence). The chain's CDR3 is CATSRDQVEKLFF. The CDR3 DNA reads TGTGCCACCAGCAGAGATCAGGTTGAAAAACTGTTTTTT.

This clone was detected only a few times. The V call is TRBV4-1, the J call TRBJ1-5; D is unresolved. The CDR3 is 14 residues long. V was clipped by 1 base and J by 6 bases, with 10 bases between them. The germline V gene encodes CDR1 MGHRA and CDR2 YSYEKL. This chain's CDR3 is CASSQGGTGQPQHF. For the CDR3, the DNA is TGCGCCAGCAGCCAAGGTGGTACGGGTCAGCCCCAGCATTTT.

This clone was observed a handful of times. The V gene is TRBV7-9, the J gene TRBJ2-5; 9 bases map to TRBD2. The CDR3 spans 15 residues. Germline V lookup: CDR1 SEHNR, CDR2 FQNEAQ (reference sequence). After removal of 4 bases from V and 4 bases from J, the junction contained 7 bases not matched to a gene. CDR3 in amino acids: CASSSSGAYLETQYF. The DNA for the CDR3 is TGTGCCAGCAGCTCTAGCGGGGCCTACCTAGAGACCCAGTACTTC.

This clone showed up just a few times. The chain is built from TRBV18 and TRBJ2-2, with unresolved D. The CDR3 consists of 15 residues. Trimming stripped 2 bases from V and 1 base from J, with 8 bases between. CDR1 KGHSH and CDR2 LQKENI come from the germline V gene. CDR3 in DNA: TGTGCCAGCTCACCAAATGAGCGGAACACCGGGGAGCTGTTTTTT. Encoded protein: CASSPNERNTGELFF.

This clone appeared a few times. The V gene is TRBV5-1, the J gene TRBJ1-1, with 7 bases identical to TRBD1. Germline trimming cut 2 bases from V and 1 base from J; bases unmatched to any gene: 5. Germline V lookup: CDR1 SGHRS, CDR2 YFSETQ. This CDR3 is built from 15 residues. CDR3 amino acids: CASSLQGLGNTEAFF. For the CDR3, the DNA is TGCGCCAGCAGCTTACAGGGGTTGGGGAACACTGAAGCTTTCTTT.

This CDR3 reads CASSFQTGQGETQYF. The CDR3 DNA follows: TGTGCCAGCAGCTTCCAGACAGGCCAGGGGGAGACCCAGTACTTC. The chain combines TRBV7-2 with TRBJ2-5, with D perhaps TRBD1 (6 bases). With 3 bases removed from V and 5 bases from J, the gap between germline ends came to 16 bases. CDR1 and CDR2 from the germline V gene are SGHTA and FQGNSA. The CDR3 spans 15 residues.

The genes are TRBV28 and TRBJ2-1; 10 bases fit TRBD1. Trimming at V came to 5 bases and at J to 3 bases, leaving 10 bases not matched to a gene. The CDR3 covers 17 residues. The germline gives CDR1 MDHEN, CDR2 SYDVKM. This CDR3 reads CASSPVGGQGFYNEQFF. DNA of the CDR3: TGTGCCAGCAGTCCGGTCGGGGGACAGGGGTTCTACAATGAGCAGTTCTTC.

In its sample, this clone was seen a few times. The V and J genes are TRBV7-2 and TRBJ2-7; TRBD1 matches 7 bases. In germline, CDR1 is SGHTA, CDR2 FQGNSA. The CDR3 contains 12 residues. The V and J ends lost 1 base and 13 bases, in that order; junction bases with no gene match: 7. CDR3 bases: TGTGCCAGCAGCTTAGTAAGTGGGACAGCCTACTTC. As protein: CASSLVSGTAYF.

This clone was detected a few times. The chain is built from TRBV7-3 and TRBJ2-1; D might be TRBD2 (6 bases). Per germline, CDR1 SGHTA and CDR2 FQGTGA. Trimming removed 5 bases at V and 11 bases at J, with 16 bases between. The CDR3 is 13 residues long. CDR3 coding DNA: TGTGCCAGCAGCCCCGACCCTAGCGCGAAGCAGTTCTTC. Translation: CASSPDPSAKQFF. Full variable domain (remainder filled in from reference TRBV7-3 and TRBJ2-1): GAGVSQTPSNKVTEKGKYVELRCDPISGHTALYWYRQSLGQGPEFLIYFQGTGAADDSGLPNDRFFAVRPEGSVSTLKIQRTERGDSAVYLCASSPDPSAKQFFGPGTRLTVL.

In this sample, this clone turned up a few times. The chain links TRBV5-4 to TRBJ2-3; the D gene is possibly TRBD2 (6 bases). Germline CDR1 and CDR2: SGHNT and YYREEE (reference sequence). The CDR3 totals 15 residues. V dropped 5 bases and J dropped 0 bases, with 13 bases sitting between them. CDR3 sequence reads: CASRVSGVSTDTQYF. The CDR3 DNA follows: TGTGCCAGCAGAGTGTCGGGAGTAAGCACAGATACGCAGTATTTT.

This clone came up a few times. This chain uses TRBV28 with TRBJ1-2; 9 bases line up with TRBD1. This CDR3 region has 11 residues. CDR1 and CDR2 (germline): MDHEN, SYDVKM. Trimming took 9 bases from V and 9 from J; bases not matched to a gene: 5. CDR3 in DNA: TGTGCCAGTGTCGACAGGGGGAGCTACACCTTC. Its translation is CASVDRGSYTF.

This clone was detected a few times. Within the sample, other DNA sequences also encode this same CDR3. The genes are TRBV7-2 and TRBJ2-5, with 8 bases matching TRBD2. J was trimmed by 5 bases and V by 3 bases; bases with no gene match: 5. CDR1 and CDR2 (germline): SGHTA, FQGNSA. This CDR3 spans 14 amino acids. Here the CDR3 DNA reads TGTGCCAGCAGCTTCGGGGGGGCCGCGGAGACCCAGTACTTC. This sequence encodes CASSFGGAAETQYF.

J is TRBJ2-5 and V is TRBV5-4, with 7 nucleotides matching TRBD1. Germline CDR1 SGHNT, CDR2 YYREEE (reference sequence). The CDR3 sequence is 13 residues long. Losses at the gene ends were 5 bases for V and 2 bases for J; bases not matched to a gene: 3. CDR3 in DNA: TGTGCCAGCAGTAGGGGGCTGCAAGAGACCCAGTACTTC. Protein sequence: CASSRGLQETQYF.

In its sample, this clone was seen a few times. The chain uses TRBV6-6 and TRBJ2-4; TRBD2 aligns across 8 bases. The germline V gene encodes CDR1 MNHNY and CDR2 SVGAGI (reference sequence). J lost 4 bases, V lost 4 bases, and 6 bases had no gene match. This CDR3 has 15 residues. The CDR3 here is CASSFTTSGKNIQYF. In nucleotides, the CDR3 is TGTGCCAGCAGTTTTACTACTAGCGGAAAAAACATTCAGTACTTC.

This CDR3 reads CASSPPTSYGYTF. The CDR3, as DNA: TGTGCCAGCTCACCACCGACATCCTATGGCTACACCTTC. The chain joins TRBV18 to TRBJ1-2; D ambiguous. Trimming stripped 0 bases from V and 4 bases from J, with 6 bases between. Germline CDR1 reads KGHSH; CDR2 reads LQKENI. The CDR3 has 13 amino acids.

V and J are TRBV5-1 and TRBJ1-1; possibly TRBD1 for D (6 bases). The V and J ends lost 5 bases and 5 bases respectively, with 10 bases between them. The germline gives CDR1 SGHRS, CDR2 YFSETQ. The CDR3 length is 12 residues. The CDR3, as DNA: TGCGCCAGCAGAAGGGACAATACTGAAGCTTTCTTT. Protein product: CASRRDNTEAFF.

The genes are TRBV19 and TRBJ2-6; D might be TRBD1 (5 bases). From germline, CDR1 is LNHDA and CDR2 SQIVND (reference sequence). The V end lost 5 bases, the J end lost 0 bases, and 11 bases lay between the germline ends. This CDR3 comprises 16 residues. The CDR3 loop reads CASSAQTASGANVLTF. The CDR3 DNA reads as TGTGCCAGTAGTGCCCAGACAGCCTCTGGGGCCAACGTCCTGACTTTC.

This clone was seen a handful of times. The rearrangement joins TRBV7-2 to TRBJ2-7; 9 nucleotides line up with TRBD2. The CDR3 is 13 amino acids. Per germline, CDR1 SGHTA and CDR2 FQGNSA. V lost 7 bases, J lost 6 bases, and 7 bases stayed unmatched. The CDR3 DNA reads TGTGCCAGCACTAAGGGACTAGCTGGCGAGCAGTACTTC. Translated, it gives CASTKGLAGEQYF.

The chain uses TRBV5-6 and TRBJ2-5; the match to TRBD2 covers 11 bases. The CDR3 is 13 amino acids. Trimming cost V 10 bases and J 7 bases; bases outside gene matches: 9. Germline V gives CDR1 SGHDT, CDR2 YYEEEE. The CDR3 DNA is TGTGCCGGTACTAGCGGGGGTCTCGGGACCCAGTACTTC. It codes for CAGTSGGLGTQYF.

V and J are TRBV30 and TRBJ1-4; maybe TRBD1 (5 bases). Per germline, CDR1 GTSNPN and CDR2 SVGIG (reference sequence). The CDR3 has 13 residues. The V and J ends lost 1 base and 8 bases respectively, with 11 bases between them. The CDR3 is CAWSGGADEKLFF. CDR3 DNA: TGTGCCTGGAGTGGCGGGGCCGACGAAAAACTGTTTTTT. Full variable domain (outside the CDR3, taken from reference TRBV30 and TRBJ1-4): SQTIHQWPATLVQPVGSPLSLECTVEGTSNPNLYWYRQAAGRGLQLLFYSVGIGQISSEVPQNLSASRPQDRQFILSSKKLLLSDSGFYLCAWSGGADEKLFFGSGTQLSVL.

This clone has just a few counts. The rearrangement uses TRBV5-1 and TRBJ1-1, with D unresolved. The germline V gene has CDR1 SGHRS and CDR2 YFSETQ. The CDR3 consists of 14 residues. Trimming left V 2 bases short and J 1 base short, with 9 bases between. The CDR3 protein is CASSFDSGNTEAFF. CDR3 bases: TGCGCCAGCAGCTTCGATAGTGGGAACACTGAAGCTTTCTTT.

This clone showed up just a few times. The chain couples TRBV6-6 to TRBJ1-1, with D possibly being TRBD1 (6 bases). Trimming left V 5 bases short and J 1 base short, with 11 bases between. The CDR3 spans 14 residues. Germline V gene sequence: CDR1 MNHNY, CDR2 SVGAGI (reference sequence). CDR3 protein: CASSVTGPNTEAFF. For the CDR3, the DNA is TGTGCCAGCAGTGTGACAGGACCGAACACTGAAGCTTTCTTT.

Only a few counts were recorded for this clone. V and J are TRBV4-3 and TRBJ1-6, with D unresolved. The CDR3 spans 14 residues. V was pared by 0 bases and J by 10 bases, with 10 bases between. Per the germline V gene, CDR1 is LGHNA and CDR2 is YSLEER. This CDR3 reads CASSQDSSGSPLHF. The DNA of the CDR3 is TGCGCCAGCAGCCAAGATAGTTCAGGATCACCCCTCCACTTT.

In its sample, this clone was seen a few times. The chain joins TRBV19 to TRBJ2-1; D is possibly TRBD1 (5 bases). Germline V CDR1 and CDR2: LNHDA, SQIVND (reference sequence). CDR3 size: 15 residues. Trimming took off 5 bases at V and 4 bases at J, with 15 bases between the two ends. CDR3 sequence (DNA): TGTGCCAGTAGTGCCTCGGGTGGGGCATACAATGAGCAGTTCTTC. Protein: CASSASGGAYNEQFF.

This clone was seen a handful of times. The J gene is TRBJ2-7, the V gene TRBV10-1, with 9 bases lining up with TRBD2. Germline V gene sequence: CDR1 WNHNN, CDR2 SYGVQD (reference sequence). The CDR3 is 15 amino acids. With 0 bases clipped from V and 4 bases from J, the junction kept 4 bases outside the gene matches. In DNA form, the CDR3 reads TGCGCCAGCAGTGAGTCGGCTAGCGGGGCGTACGAGCAGTACTTC. Protein: CASSESASGAYEQYF.

The rearrangement uses TRBV7-3 and TRBJ1-5, with D possibly matching TRBD1 (6 bases). Germline V lookup: CDR1 SGHTA, CDR2 FQGTGA. The V end lost 2 bases, the J end lost 2 bases, and 10 bases lay between the germline ends. CDR3 length: 15 residues. CDR3: CASSLGQSGNQPQHF. The CDR3 DNA is TGTGCCAGCAGCTTAGGACAGAGCGGCAATCAGCCCCAGCATTTT.

This rearrangement joins TRBV7-9 to TRBJ2-7, with D maybe TRBD2 (5 bases). The germline V gene has CDR1 SEHNR and CDR2 FQNEAQ (reference sequence). The CDR3 runs 13 residues. The ends were cut back, 1 base at V and 6 bases at J, with 10 bases in the middle. CDR3 bases: TGTGCCAGCAGCTTAGTTCCGAGCGGCGAGCAGTACTTC. This gives the protein CASSLVPSGEQYF. Looking up the rest from reference TRBV7-9 and TRBJ2-7 gives the full variable domain: DTGVSQNPRHKITKRGQNVTFRCDPISEHNRLYWYRQTLGQGPEFLTYFQNEAQLEKSRLLSDRFSAERPKGSFSTLEIQRTEQGDSAMYLCASSLVPSGEQYFGPGTRLTVT.

The gene calls are TRBV5-4 and TRBJ2-3; a weak D match, TRBD2 (7 bases). Germline V gives CDR1 SGHNT, CDR2 YYREEE (reference sequence). CDR3 length: 15 residues. V was clipped by 3 bases and J by 2 bases, with 13 bases between them. CDR3 sequence (DNA): TGTGCCAGCAGCTCGGGGGGCACAATCACAGATACGCAGTATTTT. Its translation is CASSSGGTITDTQYF.

The V gene is TRBV18, the J gene TRBJ1-2, with 11 bases fitting TRBD1. The length of the CDR3 is 16 residues. CDR1 is KGHSH and CDR2 is LQKENI in the germline V gene. V was clipped by 3 bases and J by 3 bases; unmatched bases: 6. Here the CDR3 DNA reads TGTGCCAGCTCACCGGCCGGGACAGGGGGGGACTATGGCTACACCTTC. This translates into CASSPAGTGGDYGYTF.